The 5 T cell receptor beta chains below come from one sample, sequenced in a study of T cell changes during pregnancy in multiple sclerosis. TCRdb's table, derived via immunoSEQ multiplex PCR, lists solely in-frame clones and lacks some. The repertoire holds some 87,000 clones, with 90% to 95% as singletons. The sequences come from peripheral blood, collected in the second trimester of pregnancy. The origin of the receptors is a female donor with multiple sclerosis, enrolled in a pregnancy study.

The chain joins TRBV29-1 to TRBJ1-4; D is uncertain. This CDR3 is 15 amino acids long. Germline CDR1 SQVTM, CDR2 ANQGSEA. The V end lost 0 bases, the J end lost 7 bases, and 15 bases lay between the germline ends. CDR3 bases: TGCAGCGTTGAAGATCCAGAGGCCGAGGCTGAAAAACTGTTTTTT. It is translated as CSVEDPEAEAEKLFF.

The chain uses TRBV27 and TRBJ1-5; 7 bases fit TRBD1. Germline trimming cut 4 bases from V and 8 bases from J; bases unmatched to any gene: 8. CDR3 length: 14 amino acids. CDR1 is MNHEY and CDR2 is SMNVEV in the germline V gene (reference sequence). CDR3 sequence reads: CASSSGQAPEPQHF. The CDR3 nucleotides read TGTGCCAGCAGTTCCGGACAGGCCCCGGAGCCCCAGCATTTT.

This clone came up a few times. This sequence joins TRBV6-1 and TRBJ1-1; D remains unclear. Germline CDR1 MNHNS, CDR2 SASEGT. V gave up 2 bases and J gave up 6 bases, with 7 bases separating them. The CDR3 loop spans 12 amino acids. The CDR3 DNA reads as TGTGCCAGCAGTGAACCCCTCGCTGAAGCTTTCTTT. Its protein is CASSEPLAEAFF.

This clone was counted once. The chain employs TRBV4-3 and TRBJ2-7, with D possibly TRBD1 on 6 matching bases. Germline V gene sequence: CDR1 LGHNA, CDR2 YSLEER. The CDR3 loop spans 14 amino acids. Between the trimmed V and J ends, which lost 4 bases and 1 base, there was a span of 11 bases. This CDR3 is CASSLGAASYEQYF. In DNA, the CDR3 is TGCGCCAGCAGCCTGGGGGCCGCTTCCTACGAGCAGTACTTC.

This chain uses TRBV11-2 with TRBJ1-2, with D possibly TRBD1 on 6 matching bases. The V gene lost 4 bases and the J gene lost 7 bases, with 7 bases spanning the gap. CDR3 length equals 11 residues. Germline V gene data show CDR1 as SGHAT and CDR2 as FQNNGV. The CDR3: CASSSRGGYTF. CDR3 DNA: TGTGCCAGCAGCTCCAGGGGTGGCTACACCTTC.